The clone carrying this T cell receptor beta chain was counted between two and nine times. Its specificity is unknown. These data belong to a study of T cell repertoires in cytomegalovirus infection. Study details: Public TCR beta signatures marked donors with CMV infection and the matching HLA. Regarding the study as a whole: CMV-specific TCR beta clonotypes restricted by HLA-C dominated the ex vivo response.

The V gene lost 3 bases and the J gene lost 4 bases, with 13 bases spanning the gap. From germline, CDR1 is LNHDA and CDR2 SQIVND (reference sequence). The CDR3 spans 15 residues. MiXCR, run by TCRdb on the reads, gives a single entry per CDR3 protein. This sample carries about 83,000 distinct CDR3 sequences, 25% to 30% of them seen once, and the ten largest clones take roughly 70%. The sample was CD8+ T cells from cultured PBMCs, taken from culture after CMV antigen stimulation. The chain uses TRBV19 and TRBJ2-1; TRBD2 is a possible D gene (6 bases). This clonotype was sampled from a human donor in good health (CMV status not recorded). Some clones in this sample may be carry-over from other donors' samples. In DNA form, the CDR3 reads TGTGCCAGTAGTATTCTCACGGGAGTTTACAATGAGCAGTTCTTC. Its protein product is CASSILTGVYNEQFF.